Each of the 3 T cell receptor beta chains below was sequenced from the same sample in a study of T cells after yellow fever vaccination (dated by TCRdb to about 2019). Sample treatment or condition, as interpreted from the label and publication: live attenuated yellow fever vaccine strain. The receptor library was made with 5' RACE. Sequencer: Illumina HiSeq 2500. TCRdb reworked the public reads: Q25 trimming with fastp, MiXCR clone assembly, productive beta chains retained. Identical CDR3 protein sequences are pooled into one entry, listed with their most common genes and DNA. This sample has over 150,000 distinct CDR3 sequences in its table, and around 7.2% of those were observed once. 2.5% of the sample comes from the top ten. The sequences come from CD4+ T cells sorted from PBMCs, collected 5 days after the first yellow fever vaccination. These receptors all stem from a man between 18 and 29 years old who received the YFV17D yellow fever vaccine.

This clonotype has more than one count but fewer than ten. V is TRBV12-3 or TRBV12-4 and J is TRBJ1-5, with D uncertain. V gave up 4 bases and J gave up 6 bases, with 10 bases separating them. The CDR3 is 13 residues long. The CDR3 bases are TGTGCCAGCAGTTACACGGACGGTCAGCCCCAGCATTTT. Protein sequence: CASSYTDGQPQHF.

The rearrangement uses TRBV5-1 and TRBJ2-7; 8 nucleotides match TRBD1. The CDR3 sequence is 16 residues long. The V gene end was trimmed by 3 bases and the J gene end by 6 bases; junction bases not matched to a gene: 14. The germline gives CDR1 SGHRS, CDR2 YFSETQ. In nucleotides, the CDR3 is TGCGCCAGCAGCTCGCGAAGCAGGGGGCACGACGGCGAGCAGTACTTC. Protein product: CASSSRSRGHDGEQYF. The full variable domain, rest sourced from reference TRBV5-1 and TRBJ2-7, is KAGVTQTPRYLIKTRGQQVTLSCSPISGHRSVSWYQQTPGQGLQFLFEYFSETQRNKGNFPGRFSGRQFSNSRSEMNVSTLELGDSALYLCASSSRSRGHDGEQYFGPGTRLTVT.

This clonotype was found a few times. This chain uses TRBV3-1 with TRBJ1-5, with D maybe TRBD1 (6 bases). V lost 1 base, J lost 4 bases, and 8 bases lay in between. Germline CDR1 is LGHDT and CDR2 is YNNKEL (reference sequence). The CDR3 sequence is 14 residues long. CDR3 sequence (DNA): TGTGCCAGCAGCCAAGTTGGACAGAATCAGCCCCAGCATTTT. Residues: CASSQVGQNQPQHF.